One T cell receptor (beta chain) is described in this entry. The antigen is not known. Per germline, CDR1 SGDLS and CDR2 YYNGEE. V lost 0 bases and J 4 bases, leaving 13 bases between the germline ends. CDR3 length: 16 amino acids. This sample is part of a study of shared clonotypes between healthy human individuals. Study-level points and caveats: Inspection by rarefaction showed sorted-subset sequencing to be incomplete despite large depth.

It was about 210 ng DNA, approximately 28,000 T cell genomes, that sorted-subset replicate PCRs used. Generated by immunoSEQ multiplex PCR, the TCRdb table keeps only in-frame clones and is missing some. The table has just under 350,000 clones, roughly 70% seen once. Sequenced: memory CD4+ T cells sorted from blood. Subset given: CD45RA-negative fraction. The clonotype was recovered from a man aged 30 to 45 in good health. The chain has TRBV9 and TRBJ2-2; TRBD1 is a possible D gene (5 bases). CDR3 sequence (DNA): TGTGCCAGCAGCGTAGGATTTGGGGCCCCCACCGGGGAGCTGTTTTTT. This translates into CASSVGFGAPTGELFF.